The rows below give T cell receptor beta chains drawn from one sample of a study of blood T cell repertoires in COVID-19. TCRdb keeps only in-frame clones here, not all; method: immunoSEQ multiplex PCR. The sample contains tens of thousands of clones, over 75% of which appear only once. Sequenced sample: peripheral blood. These receptors came from a man aged 50 to 60 with acute or convalescent COVID-19. The CDR3 runs from the conserved cysteine through the conserved F or W. Fields, in order: clone size, J gene, D gene, V gene, CDR3 protein, CDR3 DNA. D genes are given only for firm matches. Clone size is given for some rows only: seen once, a few or many times, or a class if the clone is expanded.

NA | TRBJ2-2 | NA | TRBV11-3 | CASSLQWGGSGELFF | TGTGCCAGCAGCTTACAGTGGGGCGGCTCCGGGGAGCTGTTTTTT
once | TRBJ2-5 | NA | TRBV5-4 | CASSPGYQETQYF | TGTGCCAGCAGCCCAGGGTACCAAGAGACCCAGTACTTC
few | TRBJ1-3 | NA | TRBV7-9 | CASSYSSHKSGNTIYF | TGTGCCAGCAGCTACAGCAGTCATAAATCTGGAAACACCATATATTTT
NA | TRBJ1-4 | NA | TRBV2 | CASSYDPGQSNEKLFF | TGTGCCAGCAGCTACGACCCTGGGCAGTCTAATGAAAAACTGTTTTTT
NA | TRBJ2-5 | TRBD1 | TRBV4-1 | CASSKDRVGTQYF | TGCGCCAGCAGCAAAGACAGGGTCGGGACCCAGTACTTC
NA | TRBJ2-7 | NA | TRBV14 | CASSQVAQLYEQYF | TGTGCCAGCAGCCAAGTGGCACAGCTCTACGAGCAGTACTTC
NA | TRBJ2-5 | TRBD2 | TRBV5-1 | CASSTGLVHQETQYF | TGCGCCAGCAGCACGGGACTAGTGCACCAAGAGACCCAGTACTTC
NA | TRBJ2-2 | NA | TRBV30 | CAWSVSWVSGGELFF | TGTGCCTGGAGTGTATCGTGGGTTTCGGGCGGGGAGCTGTTTTTT
NA | TRBJ2-5 | TRBD1 | TRBV5-1 | CASSSYRGVGETQYF | TGCGCCAGCAGCTCATACAGGGGGGTCGGAGAGACCCAGTACTTC
NA | TRBJ1-6 | NA | TRBV4-1 | CASSQEGTGSYSPLHF | TGCGCCAGCAGCCAAGAGGGCACGGGGTCCTATTCACCCCTCCACTTT
NA | TRBJ2-3 | TRBD2 | TRBV3-1/TRBV3-2 | CASSQDRAGGSTDTQYF | TGTGCCAGCAGCCAAGATCGGGCGGGGGGGAGCACAGATACGCAGTATTTT
NA | TRBJ1-4 | NA | TRBV2 | CASSDISGNEKLFF | TGTGCCAGCAGTGATATCTCGGGGAATGAAAAACTGTTTTTT
NA | TRBJ1-1 | NA | TRBV5-5 | CASSLPQGSTEAFF | TGTGCCAGCAGCTTGCCCCAGGGATCCACTGAAGCTTTCTTT
once | TRBJ1-1 | TRBD1 | TRBV9 | CASSVAGQGDTEAFF | TGTGCCAGCAGCGTAGCGGGACAGGGCGACACTGAAGCTTTCTTT
NA | TRBJ1-6 | NA | TRBV18 | CASSPRDWTYNSPLHF | TGTGCCAGCTCACCCCGGGACTGGACGTATAATTCACCCCTCCACTTT